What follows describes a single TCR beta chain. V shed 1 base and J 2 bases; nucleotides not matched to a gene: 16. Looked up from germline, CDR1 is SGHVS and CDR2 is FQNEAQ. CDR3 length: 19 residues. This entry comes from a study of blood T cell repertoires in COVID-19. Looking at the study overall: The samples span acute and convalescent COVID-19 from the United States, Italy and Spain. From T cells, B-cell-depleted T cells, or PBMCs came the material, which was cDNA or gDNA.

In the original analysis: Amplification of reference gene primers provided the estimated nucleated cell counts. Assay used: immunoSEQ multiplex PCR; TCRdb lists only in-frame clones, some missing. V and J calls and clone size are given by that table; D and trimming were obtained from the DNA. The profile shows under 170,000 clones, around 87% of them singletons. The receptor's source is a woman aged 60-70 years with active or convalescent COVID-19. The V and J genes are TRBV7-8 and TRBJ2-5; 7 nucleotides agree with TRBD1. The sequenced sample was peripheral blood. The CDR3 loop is CASSLEGARARLGQETQYF. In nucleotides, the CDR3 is TGTGCCAGCAGCTTAGAGGGGGCTAGGGCTAGGTTGGGACAAGAGACCCAGTACTTC.